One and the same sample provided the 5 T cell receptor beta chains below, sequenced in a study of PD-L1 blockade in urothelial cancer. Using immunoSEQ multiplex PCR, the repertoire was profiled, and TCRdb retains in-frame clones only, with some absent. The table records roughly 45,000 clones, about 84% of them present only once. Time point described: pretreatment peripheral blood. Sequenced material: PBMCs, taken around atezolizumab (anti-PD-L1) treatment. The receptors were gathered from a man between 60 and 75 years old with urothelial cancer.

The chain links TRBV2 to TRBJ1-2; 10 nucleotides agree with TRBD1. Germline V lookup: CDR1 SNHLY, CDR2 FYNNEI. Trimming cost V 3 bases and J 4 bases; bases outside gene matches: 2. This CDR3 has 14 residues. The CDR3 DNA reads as TGTGCCAGCAGTGAGGGACAGGGGACCTATGGCTACACCTTC. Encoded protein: CASSEGQGTYGYTF.

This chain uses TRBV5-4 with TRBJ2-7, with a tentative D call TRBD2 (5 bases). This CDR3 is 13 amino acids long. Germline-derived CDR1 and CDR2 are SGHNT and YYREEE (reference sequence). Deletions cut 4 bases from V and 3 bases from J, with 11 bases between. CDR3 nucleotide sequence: TGTGCCAGCAGCCCTCCGGGAAACTACGAGCAGTACTTC. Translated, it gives CASSPPGNYEQYF.

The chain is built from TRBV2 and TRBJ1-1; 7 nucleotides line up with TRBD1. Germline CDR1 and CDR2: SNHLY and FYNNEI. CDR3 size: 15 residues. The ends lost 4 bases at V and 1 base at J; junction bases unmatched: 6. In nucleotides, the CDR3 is TGTGCCAGCAGTGTAAGGACAGGACCGAACACTGAAGCTTTCTTT. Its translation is CASSVRTGPNTEAFF.

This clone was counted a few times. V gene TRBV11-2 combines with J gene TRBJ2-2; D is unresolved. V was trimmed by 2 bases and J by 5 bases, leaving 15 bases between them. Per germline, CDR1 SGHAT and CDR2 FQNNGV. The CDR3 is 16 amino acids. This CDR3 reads CASSLNPDPRTGELFF. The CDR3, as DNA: TGTGCCAGCAGCTTAAACCCCGACCCCAGGACCGGGGAGCTGTTTTTT.

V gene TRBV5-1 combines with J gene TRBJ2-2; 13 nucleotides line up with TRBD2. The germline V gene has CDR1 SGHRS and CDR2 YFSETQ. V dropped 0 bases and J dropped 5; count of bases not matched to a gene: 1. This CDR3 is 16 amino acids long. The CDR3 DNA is TGCGCCAGCAGCTTGGGACTAGCGGGAGGTACCGGGGAGCTGTTTTTT. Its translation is CASSLGLAGGTGELFF.